This is a list of T cell receptor beta chains from one sample in a study of Ad26.COV2.S vaccination and SARS-CoV-2 variants. Here immunoSEQ multiplex PCR was the method, and the copy in TCRdb shows in-frame clones only, minus some. The sample yields 250,000 to 300,000 clones, around 87% seen once. Material: peripheral blood, obtained in a trial of Ad26.COV2.S vaccine versus placebo. These receptors all stem from a person between 18 and 60 years old who received the Ad26.COV2.S COVID-19 vaccine or a placebo. Each CDR3 is given with its conserved first and last residue. The D gene is left open where the match is weak. Some rows mark clone size as missing; the rest say once, few, many or name a class of expanded clone.

. | . | TRBJ2-7 | TRBV5-1 | TGCGCCAGCAGCTTGGCCGGAAAGCCCTACGAGCAGTACTTC | CASSLAGKPYEQYF
. | TRBD1 | TRBJ2-1 | TRBV5-4 | TGTGCCAGCAGCTCCCCGGGACAGGGGTTGACCTACAATGAGCAGTTCTTC | CASSSPGQGLTYNEQFF
. | . | TRBJ1-5 | TRBV19 | TGTGCCAGTAGTATAGAGAGCAATCAGCCCCAGCATTTT | CASSIESNQPQHF
. | . | TRBJ1-6 | TRBV10-3 | TGTGCCATCAGTCCTGCTGAGGAAAGATCACCCCTCCACTTT | CAISPAEERSPLHF
. | . | TRBJ1-3 | TRBV5-1 | TGCGCCAGCAGCTCAGTGGGTGGAAACACCATATATTTT | CASSSVGGNTIYF
. | . | TRBJ1-3 | TRBV30 | TGTGCCTGGAGTTTTTCTCCCCGGACAAGTGGAAACACCATATATTTT | CAWSFSPRTSGNTIYF
. | . | TRBJ1-1 | TRBV6-2/TRBV6-3 | TGTGCCAGCAGCCGAAGGACCTCGGACACTGAAGCTTTCTTT | CASSRRTSDTEAFF
. | . | TRBJ2-7 | TRBV9 | TGTGCCAGCAGCCCTGGGGGATTCGCCTACGAGCAGTACTTC | CASSPGGFAYEQYF
. | . | TRBJ1-5 | TRBV6-2/TRBV6-3 | TGTGCCAGCAGTTACGTAAGCAATCAGCCCCAGCATTTT | CASSYVSNQPQHF
. | . | TRBJ2-5 | TRBV11-2 | TGTGCCAGCAGCTTAGATCTCACAGTAGTCGGGGGGACCCAGTACTTC | CASSLDLTVVGGTQYF
. | . | TRBJ2-1 | TRBV30 | TGTGCCTGGAGTGCCTATCTAGCGAAATTTTACAATGAGCAGTTCTTC | CAWSAYLAKFYNEQFF
. | . | TRBJ1-1 | TRBV30 | TGTGCCTGGAGTTTAGTCGGGGCAGGAGCTTTCTTT | CAWSLVGAGAFF
. | . | TRBJ2-7 | TRBV5-6 | TGTGCCAGCAGCCCTCTCGACCTACGTCTCTACGAGCAGTACTTC | CASSPLDLRLYEQYF
. | TRBD1 | TRBJ1-3 | TRBV10-1 | TGCGCCGGCCGGGACAGGGGTTACACCATATATTTT | CAGRDRGYTIYF
. | TRBD1 | TRBJ1-1 | TRBV4-1 | TGCGCCAGCAGCCGTGGACAGGGACGAGACACTGAAGCTTTCTTT | CASSRGQGRDTEAFF
few | . | TRBJ1-2 | TRBV5-4 | TGTGCCAGCAGCTTGTTTGGTAACTATGGCTACACCTTC | CASSLFGNYGYTF
. | TRBD2 | TRBJ2-1 | TRBV6-6 | TGTGCCAGCAGTTCCCGACTAGCGGGATCGTACAATGAGCAGTTCTTC | CASSSRLAGSYNEQFF
few | TRBD1 | TRBJ1-6 | TRBV9 | TGTGCCAGCAGCGTGAGAGGGACAGCCGATTCACCCCTCCACTTT | CASSVRGTADSPLHF
. | . | TRBJ2-3 | TRBV9 | TGTGCCAGCAGCGTAGGGGTCGGCAGCACAGATACGCAGTATTTT | CASSVGVGSTDTQYF
. | TRBD2 | TRBJ2-2 | TRBV3-1/TRBV3-2 | TGTGCCAGCAGCCAAGAGTCTAGCGGGGGGGCCGTTGATGCCGGGGAGCTGTTTTTT | CASSQESSGGAVDAGELFF
. | TRBD2 | TRBJ2-7 | TRBV4-1 | TGCGCCAGCAGCCGAGATGGGCGGGGGTTCTACGAGCAGTACTTC | CASSRDGRGFYEQYF
. | . | TRBJ1-5 | TRBV7-2 | TGTGCCAGCAGTAAGAGGGGGGGAGAGCAGCCCCAGCATTTT | CASSKRGGEQPQHF
. | TRBD1 | TRBJ2-5 | TRBV3-1/TRBV3-2 | TGTGCCAGCAGCCTACTAAGACAGGGGGCGGGGGAGACCCAGTACTTC | CASSLLRQGAGETQYF
. | . | TRBJ1-4 | TRBV6-1 | TGTGCCAGCAGTGAAACTCCGGGCGCAACTAATGAAAAACTGTTTTTT | CASSETPGATNEKLFF
. | TRBD2 | TRBJ2-1 | TRBV28 | TGTGCCAGCAGTTTCTTCGGGACTAGCCTCGACAATGAGCAGTTCTTC | CASSFFGTSLDNEQFF
once | . | TRBJ1-2 | TRBV12-3/TRBV12-4 | TGTGCCAGCAGCCCTACAGGGAGTTATGGCTACACCTTC | CASSPTGSYGYTF
. | TRBD1 | TRBJ1-2 | TRBV5-6 | TGTGCCAGCAGCTTTCCAGGACAGGGGGGCTATGGCTACACCTTC | CASSFPGQGGYGYTF
. | . | TRBJ1-2 | TRBV5-5 | TGTGCCAGCAGCTTGGTGCAGACTAACTATGGCTACACCTTC | CASSLVQTNYGYTF
. | TRBD1 | TRBJ1-2 | TRBV24-1 | TGTGCCACCTGGGGACAGGGTGATGGCTACACCTTC | CATWGQGDGYTF
once | . | TRBJ1-5 | TRBV7-2 | TGTGCCAGCAGCTTAGTAGGGGGGCAGGGGAGCAATCAGCCCCAGCATTTT | CASSLVGGQGSNQPQHF
. | . | TRBJ2-7 | TRBV7-8 | TGTGCCAGCAGCACGAGCCGGGTTGCGGGGGAGCAGTACTTC | CASSTSRVAGEQYF
few | . | TRBJ1-3 | TRBV19 | TGTGCCAGTAGATTGTCAGGGGCAGTCCGCTCTGGAAACACCATATATTTT | CASRLSGAVRSGNTIYF
. | . | TRBJ2-7 | TRBV9 | TGTGCCAGCAGCCCTAGGGGTCAGGGTGGCTACGAGCAGTACTTC | CASSPRGQGGYEQYF
. | . | TRBJ1-5 | TRBV4-3 | TGCGCCAGCAGCCAAGATCTGGGAACGGGTAGCCAGCCCCAGCATTTT | CASSQDLGTGSQPQHF
. | . | TRBJ1-5 | TRBV7-2 | TGTGCCAGCAGTCGGGGGACCCAGCCCCAGCATTTT | CASSRGTQPQHF
. | TRBD1 | TRBJ1-3 | TRBV10-3 | TGTGCCATCAGTGAGTCCCACAGGGGAAAGGCTGGAAACACCATATATTTT | CAISESHRGKAGNTIYF
. | . | TRBJ1-1 | TRBV5-6 | TGTGCCAGCAGCTCCGCCCTGAACACTGAAGCTTTCTTT | CASSSALNTEAFF
. | . | TRBJ2-5 | TRBV7-7 | TGTGCTAGCAGCTCTTCTCCGGGGCGAGGAGAGACCCAGTACTTC | CASSSSPGRGETQYF
. | TRBD2 | TRBJ2-5 | TRBV5-1 | TGCGCCAGCAGCTCGTCGCTAGCGGGAGAGTCCTTAGGGACCCAGTACTTC | CASSSSLAGESLGTQYF
few | TRBD1 | TRBJ1-2 | TRBV4-1 | TGCGCCAGCAGCCAAGTCATCAGACAGGGAATTGACTATGGCTACACCTTC | CASSQVIRQGIDYGYTF
once | TRBD1 | TRBJ2-1 | TRBV9 | TGTGCCAGCAGCGTGGGGGACAGGTCCTCCTACAATGAGCAGTTCTTC | CASSVGDRSSYNEQFF